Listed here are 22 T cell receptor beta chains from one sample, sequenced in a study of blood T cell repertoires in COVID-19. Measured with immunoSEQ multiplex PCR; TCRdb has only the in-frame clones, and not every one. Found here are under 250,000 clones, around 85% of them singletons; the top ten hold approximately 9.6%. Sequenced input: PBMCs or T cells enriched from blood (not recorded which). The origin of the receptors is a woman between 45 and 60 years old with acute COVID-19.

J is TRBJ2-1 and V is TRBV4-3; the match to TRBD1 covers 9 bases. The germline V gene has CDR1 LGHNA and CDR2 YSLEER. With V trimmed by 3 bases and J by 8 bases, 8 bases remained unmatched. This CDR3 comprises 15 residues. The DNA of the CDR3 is TGCGCCAGCAGCCATGAGGAACAGGGGGCCCATGAGCAGTTCTTC. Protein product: CASSHEEQGAHEQFF.

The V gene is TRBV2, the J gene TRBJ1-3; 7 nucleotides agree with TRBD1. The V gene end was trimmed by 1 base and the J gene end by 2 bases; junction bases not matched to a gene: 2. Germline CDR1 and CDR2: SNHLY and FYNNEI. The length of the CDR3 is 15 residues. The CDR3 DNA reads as TGTGCCAGCAGTGAAGAGACAGGGACTGGAAACACCATATATTTT. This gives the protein CASSEETGTGNTIYF.

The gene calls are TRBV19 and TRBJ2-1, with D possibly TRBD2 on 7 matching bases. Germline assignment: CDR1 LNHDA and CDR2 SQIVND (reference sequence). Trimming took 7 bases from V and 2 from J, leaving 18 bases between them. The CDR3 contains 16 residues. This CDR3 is CASTVGGGTPYNEQFF. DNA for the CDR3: TGTGCCAGTACCGTGGGAGGGGGTACCCCCTACAATGAGCAGTTCTTC.

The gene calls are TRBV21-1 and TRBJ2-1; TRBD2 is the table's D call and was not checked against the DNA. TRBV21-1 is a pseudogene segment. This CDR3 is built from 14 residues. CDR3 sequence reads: CASSKDGRFPPEFF. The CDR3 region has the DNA TGTGCCAGCAGCAAAGATGGTCGATTCCCGCCGGAGTTCTTC.

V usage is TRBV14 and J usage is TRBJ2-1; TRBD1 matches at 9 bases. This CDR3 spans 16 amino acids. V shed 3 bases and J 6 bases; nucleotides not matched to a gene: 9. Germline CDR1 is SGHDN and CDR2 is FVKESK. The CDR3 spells CASSHRRDRDFNEQFF. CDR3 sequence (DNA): TGTGCCAGCAGCCATCGCCGGGACAGGGACTTCAATGAGCAGTTCTTC.

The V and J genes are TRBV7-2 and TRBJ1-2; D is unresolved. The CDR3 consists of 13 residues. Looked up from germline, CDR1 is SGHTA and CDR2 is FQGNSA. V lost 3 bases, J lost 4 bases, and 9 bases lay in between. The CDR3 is CASSLEFSYGYTF. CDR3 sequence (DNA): TGTGCCAGCAGCTTGGAGTTTAGCTATGGCTACACCTTC.

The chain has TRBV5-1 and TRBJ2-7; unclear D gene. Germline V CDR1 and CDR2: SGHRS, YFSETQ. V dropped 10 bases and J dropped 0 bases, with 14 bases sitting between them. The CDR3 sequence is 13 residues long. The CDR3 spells CASTRSDSYEQYF. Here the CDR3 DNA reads TGCGCCTCTACCAGGTCCGACTCCTACGAGCAGTACTTC.

The CDR3 DNA follows: TGTGCCAGCAGCCCCTCGGAGGGTCTAAACTATGGCTACACCTTC. Protein product: CASSPSEGLNYGYTF. The chain joins TRBV14 to TRBJ1-2, with D unclear. This CDR3 is built from 15 residues. The ends were cut back, 4 bases at V and 2 bases at J, with 14 bases in the middle. Germline lookup yields CDR1 SGHDN and CDR2 FVKESK.

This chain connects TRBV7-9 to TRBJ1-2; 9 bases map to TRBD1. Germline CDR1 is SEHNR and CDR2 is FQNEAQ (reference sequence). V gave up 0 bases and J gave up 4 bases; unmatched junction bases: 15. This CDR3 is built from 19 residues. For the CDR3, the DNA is TGTGCCAGCAGCTTAGCGGCGCATCCGGGACAGGGAAAAACCTATGGCTACACCTTC. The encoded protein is CASSLAAHPGQGKTYGYTF. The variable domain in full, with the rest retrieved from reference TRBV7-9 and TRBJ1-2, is DTGVSQNPRHKITKRGQNVTFRCDPISEHNRLYWYRQTLGQGPEFLTYFQNEAQLEKSRLLSDRFSAERPKGSFSTLEIQRTEQGDSAMYLCASSLAAHPGQGKTYGYTFGSGTRLTVV.

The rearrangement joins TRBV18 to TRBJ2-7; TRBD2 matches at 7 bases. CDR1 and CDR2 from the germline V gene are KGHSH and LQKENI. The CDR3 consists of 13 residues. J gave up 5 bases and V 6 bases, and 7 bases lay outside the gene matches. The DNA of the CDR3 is TGTGCCAGCTCCAGGGAGGGTTTCCACGAGCAGTACTTC. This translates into CASSREGFHEQYF.

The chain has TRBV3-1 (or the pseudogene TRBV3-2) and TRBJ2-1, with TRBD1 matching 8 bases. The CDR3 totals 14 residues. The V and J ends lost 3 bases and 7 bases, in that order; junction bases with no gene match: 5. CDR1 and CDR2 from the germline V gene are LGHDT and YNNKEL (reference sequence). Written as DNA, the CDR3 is TGTGCCAGCAGCCACCAGGACAGGGAAAATGAGCAGTTCTTC. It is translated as CASSHQDRENEQFF.

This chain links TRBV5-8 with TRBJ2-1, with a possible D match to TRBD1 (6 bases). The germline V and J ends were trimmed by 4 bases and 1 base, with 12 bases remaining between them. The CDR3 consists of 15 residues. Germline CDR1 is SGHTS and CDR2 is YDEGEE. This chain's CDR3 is CASSLGQGSYNEQFF. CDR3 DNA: TGTGCCAGCAGCCTGGGGCAGGGGTCCTACAATGAGCAGTTCTTC.

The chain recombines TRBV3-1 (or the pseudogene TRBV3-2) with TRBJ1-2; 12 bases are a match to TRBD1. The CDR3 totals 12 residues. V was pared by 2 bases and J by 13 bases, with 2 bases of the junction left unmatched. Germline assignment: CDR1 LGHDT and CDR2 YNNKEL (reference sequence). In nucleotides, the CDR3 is TGTGCCAGCAGCCAAAGGGACAGGGGGCTCACCTTC. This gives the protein CASSQRDRGLTF.

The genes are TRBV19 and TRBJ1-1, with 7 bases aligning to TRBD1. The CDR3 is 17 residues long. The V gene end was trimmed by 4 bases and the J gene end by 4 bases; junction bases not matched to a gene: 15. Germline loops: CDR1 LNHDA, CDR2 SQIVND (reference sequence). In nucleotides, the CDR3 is TGTGCCAGTAGTACCTATCTCGCAGGGGGTGGTAGCACTGAAGCTTTCTTT. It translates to CASSTYLAGGGSTEAFF.

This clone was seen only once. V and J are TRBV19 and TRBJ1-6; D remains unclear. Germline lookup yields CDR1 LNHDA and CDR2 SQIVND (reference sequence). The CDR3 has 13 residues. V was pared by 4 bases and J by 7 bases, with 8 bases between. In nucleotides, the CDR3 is TGTGCCAGTAGTACGAGGGAGAATTCACCCCTCCACTTT. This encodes CASSTRENSPLHF. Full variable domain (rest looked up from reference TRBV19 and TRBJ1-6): DGGITQSPKYLFRKEGQNVTLSCEQNLNHDAMYWYRQDPGQGLRLIYYSQIVNDFQKGDIAEGYSVSREKKESFPLTVTSAQKNPTAFYLCASSTRENSPLHFGNGTRLTVT.

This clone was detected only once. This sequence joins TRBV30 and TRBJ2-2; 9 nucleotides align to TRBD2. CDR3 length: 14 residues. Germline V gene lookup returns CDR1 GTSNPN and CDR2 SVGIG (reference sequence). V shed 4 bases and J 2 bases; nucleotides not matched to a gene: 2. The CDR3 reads CAWTGLANTGELFF. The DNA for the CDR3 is TGTGCCTGGACGGGACTAGCCAACACCGGGGAGCTGTTTTTT.

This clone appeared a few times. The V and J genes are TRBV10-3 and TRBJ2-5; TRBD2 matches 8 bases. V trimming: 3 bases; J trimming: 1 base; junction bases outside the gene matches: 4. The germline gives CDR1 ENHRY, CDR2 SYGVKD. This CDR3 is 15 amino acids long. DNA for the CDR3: TGTGCCATCAGTGATCCGGGAGGGCGCCAAGAGACCCAGTACTTC. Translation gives CAISDPGGRQETQYF.

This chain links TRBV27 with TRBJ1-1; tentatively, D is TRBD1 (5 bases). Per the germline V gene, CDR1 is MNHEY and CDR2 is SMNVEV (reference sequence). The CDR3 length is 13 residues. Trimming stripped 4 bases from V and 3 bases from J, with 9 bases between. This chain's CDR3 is CASSWGGDTEAFF. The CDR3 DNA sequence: TGTGCCAGCAGTTGGGGCGGGGACACTGAAGCTTTCTTT.

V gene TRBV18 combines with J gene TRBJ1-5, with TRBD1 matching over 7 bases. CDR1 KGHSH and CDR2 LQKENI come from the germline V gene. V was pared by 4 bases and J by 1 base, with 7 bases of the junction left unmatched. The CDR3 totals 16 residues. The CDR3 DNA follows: TGTGCCAGCTCACTGACTCCGGGACAGAGCAATCAGCCCCAGCATTTT. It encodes CASSLTPGQSNQPQHF.

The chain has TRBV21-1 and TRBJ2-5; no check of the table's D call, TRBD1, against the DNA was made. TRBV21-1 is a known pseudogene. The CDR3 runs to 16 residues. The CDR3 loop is CASSKEGQGLLETQYF. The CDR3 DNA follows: TGTGCCAGCAGCAAAGAGGGACAGGGGCTCCTGGAGACCCAGTACTTC.

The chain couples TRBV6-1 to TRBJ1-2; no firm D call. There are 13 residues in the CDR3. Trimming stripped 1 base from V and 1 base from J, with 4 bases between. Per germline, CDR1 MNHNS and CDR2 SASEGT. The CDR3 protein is CASSEGSNYGYTF. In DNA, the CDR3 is TGTGCCAGCAGTGAAGGGAGTAACTATGGCTACACCTTC.

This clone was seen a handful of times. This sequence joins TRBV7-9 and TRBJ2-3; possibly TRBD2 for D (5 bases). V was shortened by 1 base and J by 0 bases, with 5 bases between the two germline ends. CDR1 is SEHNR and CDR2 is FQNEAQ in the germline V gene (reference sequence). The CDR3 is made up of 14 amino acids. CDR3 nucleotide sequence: TGTGCCAGCAGCTTAGGACTAAGCACAGATACGCAGTATTTT. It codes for CASSLGLSTDTQYF.